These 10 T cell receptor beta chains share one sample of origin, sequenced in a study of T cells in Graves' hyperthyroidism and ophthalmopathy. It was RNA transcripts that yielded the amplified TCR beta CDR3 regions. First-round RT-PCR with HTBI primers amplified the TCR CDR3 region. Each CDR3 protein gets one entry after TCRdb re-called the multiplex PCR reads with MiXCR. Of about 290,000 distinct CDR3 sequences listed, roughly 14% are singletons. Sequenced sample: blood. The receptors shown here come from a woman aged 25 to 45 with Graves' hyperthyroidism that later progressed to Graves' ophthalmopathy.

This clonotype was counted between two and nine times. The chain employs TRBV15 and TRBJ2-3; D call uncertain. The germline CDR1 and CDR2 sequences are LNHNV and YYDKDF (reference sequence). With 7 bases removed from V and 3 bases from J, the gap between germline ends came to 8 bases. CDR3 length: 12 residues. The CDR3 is CATTAETDTQYF. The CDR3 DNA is TGTGCCACCACCGCTGAAACAGATACGCAGTATTTT.

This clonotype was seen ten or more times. CDR3 in DNA: TGTGCCAGCAGCTTAGTGAGGAGAGGGAACACTGAAGCTTTCTTT. Its translation: CASSLVRRGNTEAFF. The chain couples TRBV7-2 to TRBJ1-1; unclear D gene. The germline V gene has CDR1 SGHTA and CDR2 FQGNSA. Trimming took 1 base from V and 1 from J, leaving 10 bases between them. The CDR3 consists of 15 residues.

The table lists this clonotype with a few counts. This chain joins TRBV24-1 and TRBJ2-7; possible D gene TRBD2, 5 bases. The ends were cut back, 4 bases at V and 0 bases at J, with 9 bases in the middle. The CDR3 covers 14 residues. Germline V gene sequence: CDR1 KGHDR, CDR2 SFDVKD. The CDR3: CATSDSGSSYEQYF. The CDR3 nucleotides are TGTGCCACCAGTGACTCGGGGAGCTCCTACGAGCAGTACTTC.

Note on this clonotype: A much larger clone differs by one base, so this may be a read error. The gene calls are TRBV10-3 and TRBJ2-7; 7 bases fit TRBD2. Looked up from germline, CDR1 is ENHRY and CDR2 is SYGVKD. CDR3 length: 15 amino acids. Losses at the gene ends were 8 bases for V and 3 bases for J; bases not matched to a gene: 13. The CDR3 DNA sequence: TGTGCCATCGGGCGAGCGGGAACCGCACACTACGAGCAGTACTTC. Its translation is CAIGRAGTAHYEQYF.

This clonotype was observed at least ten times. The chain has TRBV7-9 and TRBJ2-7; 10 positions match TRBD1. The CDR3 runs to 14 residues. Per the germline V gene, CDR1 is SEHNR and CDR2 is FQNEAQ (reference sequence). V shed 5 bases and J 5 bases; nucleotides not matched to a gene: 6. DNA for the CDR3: TGTGCCAGCAGCCTCGGGACAGGGGTGGACGAGCAGTACTTC. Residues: CASSLGTGVDEQYF.

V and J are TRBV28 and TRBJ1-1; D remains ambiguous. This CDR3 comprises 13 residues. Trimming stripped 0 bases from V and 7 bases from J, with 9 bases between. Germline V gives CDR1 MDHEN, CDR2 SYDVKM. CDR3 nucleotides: TGTGCCAGCAGTTTATGGCCCACGGGTGAAGCTTTCTTT. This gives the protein CASSLWPTGEAFF.

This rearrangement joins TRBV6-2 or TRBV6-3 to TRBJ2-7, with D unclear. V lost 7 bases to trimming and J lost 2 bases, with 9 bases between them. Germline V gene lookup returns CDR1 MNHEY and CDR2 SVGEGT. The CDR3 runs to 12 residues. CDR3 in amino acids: CASTHSAYEQYF. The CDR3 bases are TGTGCCAGCACCCATTCCGCCTACGAGCAGTACTTC.

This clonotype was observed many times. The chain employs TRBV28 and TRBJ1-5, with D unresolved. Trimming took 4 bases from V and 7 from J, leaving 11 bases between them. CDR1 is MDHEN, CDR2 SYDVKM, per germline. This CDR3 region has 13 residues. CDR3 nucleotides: TGTGCCAGCAGTTCGTCGAGTAGACAGCCCCAGCATTTT. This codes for CASSSSSRQPQHF.

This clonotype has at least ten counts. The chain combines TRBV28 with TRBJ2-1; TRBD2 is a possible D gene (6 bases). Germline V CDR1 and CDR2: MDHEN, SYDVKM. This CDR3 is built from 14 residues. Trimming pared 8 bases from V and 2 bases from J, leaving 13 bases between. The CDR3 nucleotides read TGTGCCAGCTCGGGCGGGACCGCCTACAATGAGCAGTTCTTC. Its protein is CASSGGTAYNEQFF.

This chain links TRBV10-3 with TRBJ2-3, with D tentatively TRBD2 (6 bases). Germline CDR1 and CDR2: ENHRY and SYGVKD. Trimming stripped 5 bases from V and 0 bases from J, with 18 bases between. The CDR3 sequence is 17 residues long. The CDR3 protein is CAISLPPGSGSTDTQYF. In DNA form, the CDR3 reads TGTGCCATCAGTCTTCCGCCGGGAAGCGGGAGCACAGATACGCAGTATTTT.